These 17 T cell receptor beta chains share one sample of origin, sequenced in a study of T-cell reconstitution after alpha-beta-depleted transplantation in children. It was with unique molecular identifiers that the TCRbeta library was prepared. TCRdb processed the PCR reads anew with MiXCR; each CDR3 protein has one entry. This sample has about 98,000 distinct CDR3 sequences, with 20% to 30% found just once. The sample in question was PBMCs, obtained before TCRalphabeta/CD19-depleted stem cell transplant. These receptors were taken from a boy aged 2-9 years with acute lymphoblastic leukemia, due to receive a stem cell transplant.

The chain's CDR3 is CASSPHDVNSGNTIYF. CDR3 coding DNA: TGTGCCAGCAGCCCCCATGACGTCAACTCTGGAAACACCATATATTTT. V is TRBV5-5 and J is TRBJ1-3; no clear D. The CDR3 runs 16 residues. CDR1 and CDR2 from the germline V gene are SGHKS and YYEKEE (reference sequence). The V and J ends lost 4 bases and 0 bases respectively, with 14 bases between them. Supplemented by reference TRBV5-5 and TRBJ1-3, the full variable domain reads DAGVTQSPTHLIKTRGQQVTLRCSPISGHKSVSWYQQVLGQGPQFIFQYYEKEERGRGNFPDRFSARQFPNYSSELNVNALLLGDSALYLCASSPHDVNSGNTIYFGEGSWLTVV.

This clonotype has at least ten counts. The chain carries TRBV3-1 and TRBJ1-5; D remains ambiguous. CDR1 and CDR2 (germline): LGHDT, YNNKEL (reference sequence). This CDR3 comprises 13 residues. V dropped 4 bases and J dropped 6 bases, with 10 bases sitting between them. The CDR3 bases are TGTGCCAGCAGCCCTTCGGGCGGTCAGCCCCAGCATTTT. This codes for CASSPSGGQPQHF. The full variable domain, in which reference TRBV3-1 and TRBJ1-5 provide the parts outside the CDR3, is DTAVSQTPKYLVTQMGNDKSIKCEQNLGHDTMYWYKQDSKKFLKIMFSYNNKELIINETVPNRFSPKSPDKAHLNLHINSLELGDSAVYFCASSPSGGQPQHFGDGTRLSIL.

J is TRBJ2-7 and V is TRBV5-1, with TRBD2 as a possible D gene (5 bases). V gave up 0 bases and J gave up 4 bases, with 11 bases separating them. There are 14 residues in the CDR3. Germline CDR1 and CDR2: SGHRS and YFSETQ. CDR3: CASSLAGEGYEQYF. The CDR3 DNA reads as TGCGCCAGCAGCTTGGCCGGGGAAGGGTACGAGCAGTACTTC.

As DNA, the CDR3 is TGTGCCAGCAGCTTATACAGGGGCGCAGGAACTGAAGCTTTCTTT. It translates to CASSLYRGAGTEAFF. The chain joins TRBV14 to TRBJ1-1, with 7 nucleotides matching TRBD1. V trimming: 5 bases; J trimming: 5 bases; junction bases outside the gene matches: 11. CDR3 size: 15 residues. The V gene's germline CDR1 is SGHDN and CDR2 FVKESK.

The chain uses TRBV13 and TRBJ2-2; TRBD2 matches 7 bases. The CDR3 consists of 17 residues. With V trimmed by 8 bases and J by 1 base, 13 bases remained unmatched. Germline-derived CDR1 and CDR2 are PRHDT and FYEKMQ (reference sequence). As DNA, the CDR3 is TGTGCCAGCCGTCCGGAGGGGCTAGCGGAGAACACCGGGGAGCTGTTTTTT. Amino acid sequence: CASRPEGLAENTGELFF.

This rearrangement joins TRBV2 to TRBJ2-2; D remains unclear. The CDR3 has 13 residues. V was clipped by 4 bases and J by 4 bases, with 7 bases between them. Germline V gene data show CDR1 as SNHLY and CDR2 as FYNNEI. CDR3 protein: CASSALVTGELFF. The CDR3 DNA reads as TGTGCCAGCAGTGCACTTGTCACCGGGGAGCTGTTTTTT.

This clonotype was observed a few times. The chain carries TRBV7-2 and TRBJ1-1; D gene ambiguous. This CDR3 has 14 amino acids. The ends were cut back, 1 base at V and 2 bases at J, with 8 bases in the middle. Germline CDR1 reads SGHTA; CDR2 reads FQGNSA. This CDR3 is CASSLDVSNTEAFF. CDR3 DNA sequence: TGTGCCAGCAGCTTAGATGTCTCTAACACTGAAGCTTTCTTT.

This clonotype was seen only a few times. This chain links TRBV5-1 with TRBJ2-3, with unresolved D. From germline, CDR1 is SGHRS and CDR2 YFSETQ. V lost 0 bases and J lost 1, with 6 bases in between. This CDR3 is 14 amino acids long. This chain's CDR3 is CASSLAQGTDTQYF. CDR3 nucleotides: TGCGCCAGCAGCTTGGCCCAGGGCACAGATACGCAGTATTTT.

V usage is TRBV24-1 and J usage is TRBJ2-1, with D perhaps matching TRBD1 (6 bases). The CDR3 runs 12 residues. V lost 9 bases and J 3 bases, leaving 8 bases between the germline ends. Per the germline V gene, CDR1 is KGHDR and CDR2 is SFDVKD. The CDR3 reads CATGTNYNEQFF. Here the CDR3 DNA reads TGTGCCACCGGGACAAACTACAATGAGCAGTTCTTC.

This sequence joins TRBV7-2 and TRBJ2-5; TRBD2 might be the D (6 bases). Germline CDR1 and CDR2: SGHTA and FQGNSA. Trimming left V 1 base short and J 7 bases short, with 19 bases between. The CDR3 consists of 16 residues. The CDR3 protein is CASSLDGGGAWSTQYF. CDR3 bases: TGTGCCAGCAGCTTAGATGGCGGAGGGGCATGGTCGACCCAGTACTTC.

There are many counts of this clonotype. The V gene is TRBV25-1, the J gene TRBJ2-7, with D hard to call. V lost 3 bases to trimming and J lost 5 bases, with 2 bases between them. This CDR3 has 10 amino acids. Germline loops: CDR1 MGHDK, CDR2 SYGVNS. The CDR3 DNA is TGTGCCAGCAGTGACCACGAGCAGTACTTC. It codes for CASSDHEQYF.

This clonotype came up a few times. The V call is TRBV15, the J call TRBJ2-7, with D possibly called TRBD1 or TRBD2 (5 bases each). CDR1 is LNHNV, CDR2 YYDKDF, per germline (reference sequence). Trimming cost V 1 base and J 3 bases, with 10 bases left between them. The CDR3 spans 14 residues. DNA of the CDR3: TGTGCCACCAGCAGAGGGGGGTCAGACTACGAGCAGTACTTC. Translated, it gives CATSRGGSDYEQYF.

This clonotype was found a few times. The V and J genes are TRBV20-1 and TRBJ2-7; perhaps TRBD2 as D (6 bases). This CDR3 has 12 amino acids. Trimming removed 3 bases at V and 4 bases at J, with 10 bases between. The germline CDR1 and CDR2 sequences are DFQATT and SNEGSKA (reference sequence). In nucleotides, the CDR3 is TGCAGTGCTAGCGGAGGGACGTACGAGCAGTACTTC. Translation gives CSASGGTYEQYF.

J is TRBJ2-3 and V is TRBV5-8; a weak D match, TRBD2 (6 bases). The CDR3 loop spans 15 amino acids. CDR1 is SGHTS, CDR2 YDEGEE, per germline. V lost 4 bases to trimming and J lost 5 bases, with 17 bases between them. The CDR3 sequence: CASSERRGRGDTQYF. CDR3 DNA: TGTGCCAGCAGCGAACGGAGGGGCCGTGGAGATACGCAGTATTTT.

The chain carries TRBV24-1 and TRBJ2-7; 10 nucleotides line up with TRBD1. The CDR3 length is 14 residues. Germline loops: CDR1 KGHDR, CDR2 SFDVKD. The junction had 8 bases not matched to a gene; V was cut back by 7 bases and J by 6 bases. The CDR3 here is CATSHRDRGAEQYF. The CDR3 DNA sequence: TGTGCCACCAGCCACCGGGACAGGGGTGCCGAGCAGTACTTC.

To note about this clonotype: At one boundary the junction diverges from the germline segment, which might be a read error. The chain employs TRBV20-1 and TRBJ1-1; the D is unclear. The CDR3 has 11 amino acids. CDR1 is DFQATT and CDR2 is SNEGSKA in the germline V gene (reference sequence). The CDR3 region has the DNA TGCATTGCTAGGAGGAACACTGAAGCTTTCTTT. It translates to CIARRNTEAFF.

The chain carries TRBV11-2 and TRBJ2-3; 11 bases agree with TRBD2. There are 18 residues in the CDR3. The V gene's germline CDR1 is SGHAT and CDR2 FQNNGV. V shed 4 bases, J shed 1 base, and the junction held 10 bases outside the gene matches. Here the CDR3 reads CASSSLAGGPWGTDTQYF. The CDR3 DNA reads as TGTGCCAGCAGCTCGTTAGCGGGAGGGCCGTGGGGCACAGATACGCAGTATTTT.